A single sample gave rise to the 26 T cell receptor beta chains below, sequenced in a study of breast tumors, draining lymph nodes, adjacent tissues. TCRdb processed the multiplex PCR reads anew with MiXCR; each CDR3 protein has one entry. Of approximately 150,000 distinct CDR3 sequences listed, around a third are singletons. Samples came from axillary lymph nodes draining the breast cancer. Sequencing was carried out using axillary lymph node tissue. The receptors stem from a female donor with breast cancer. Some clones in this sample may be carry-over from other donors' samples.

This clonotype was observed at least ten times. The rearrangement links TRBV7-2 to TRBJ1-4, with unresolved D. V was cut by 5 bases and J by 7 bases, with 11 bases left in between. The V gene's germline CDR1 is SGHTA and CDR2 FQGNSA. This CDR3 is 13 amino acids long. CDR3: CASSRMGGEKLFF. CDR3 bases: TGTGCCAGCAGCCGGATGGGAGGTGAAAAACTGTTTTTT.

The chain links TRBV10-3 to TRBJ2-7, with unresolved D. This CDR3 has 12 amino acids. Per germline, CDR1 ENHRY and CDR2 SYGVKD. With 2 bases removed from V and 5 bases from J, the gap between germline ends came to 7 bases. CDR3 sequence (DNA): TGTGCCATCAGTGAGGGTAGCCACGAGCAGTACTTC. Protein: CAISEGSHEQYF.

The table lists this clonotype with many counts. The V call is TRBV2, the J call TRBJ1-6; possible D gene TRBD1, 6 bases. CDR1 and CDR2 (germline): SNHLY, FYNNEI. CDR3 length equals 14 residues. Trimming stripped 6 bases from V and 6 bases from J, with 12 bases between. This CDR3 reads CASRKGVPNSPLHF. In DNA, the CDR3 is TGTGCCAGCAGAAAGGGGGTTCCTAATTCACCCCTCCACTTT.

There are many counts of this clonotype. This sequence joins TRBV11-2 and TRBJ1-2; 7 bases agree with TRBD1. From germline, CDR1 is SGHAT and CDR2 FQNNGV. V shed 5 bases, J shed 4 bases, and the junction held 4 bases outside the gene matches. The CDR3 contains 13 residues. CDR3: CASSPGQAYGYTF. The CDR3 DNA is TGTGCCAGCAGCCCAGGACAGGCCTATGGCTACACCTTC.

In its sample, this clonotype was seen many times. This chain uses TRBV12-3 or TRBV12-4 with TRBJ2-7; D not resolved. The CDR3 covers 15 residues. The V gene lost 2 bases and the J gene lost 3 bases, with 14 bases spanning the gap. The DNA for the CDR3 is TGTGCCAGCAGTTTAATCGGACGGAAATACTACGAGCAGTACTTC. Amino acid sequence: CASSLIGRKYYEQYF.

This clonotype appeared a few times. The genes are TRBV18 and TRBJ1-1; no firm D call. CDR3 length: 13 residues. CDR1 and CDR2 (germline): KGHSH, LQKENI. Trimming stripped 1 base from V and 7 bases from J, with 10 bases between. The CDR3 reads CASSPRDRSEAFF. The CDR3 DNA sequence: TGTGCCAGCTCACCACGGGATCGGAGTGAAGCTTTCTTT.

This clonotype was observed many times. The chain uses TRBV6-6 and TRBJ1-2; D gene unclear. The germline V and J ends were trimmed by 5 bases and 4 bases, with 14 bases remaining between them. This CDR3 region has 14 residues. Germline-derived CDR1 and CDR2 are MNHNY and SVGAGI (reference sequence). The CDR3 sequence: CASSPALSPYGYTF. In DNA form, the CDR3 reads TGTGCCAGCAGTCCGGCCCTCTCTCCCTATGGCTACACCTTC.

The chain links TRBV28 to TRBJ1-1; D unclear. The CDR3 consists of 12 residues. Deletions cut 7 bases from V and 4 bases from J, with 10 bases between. CDR1 and CDR2 (germline): MDHEN, SYDVKM. The CDR3 loop is CASMRRTTEAFF. CDR3 nucleotide sequence: TGTGCCAGCATGCGGAGGACCACTGAAGCTTTCTTT.

This clonotype was picked up many times. The rearrangement links TRBV7-8 to TRBJ1-5; D might be TRBD1 (6 bases). Germline CDR1 SGHVS, CDR2 FQNEAQ. The CDR3 totals 16 residues. Trimming took off 8 bases at V and 0 bases at J, with 17 bases between the two ends. The CDR3 DNA sequence: TGTGCCAGCCAGGGGCAGGGCCCATATAGCAATCAGCCCCAGCATTTT. Its protein is CASQGQGPYSNQPQHF.

Sample share makes this clonotype medium-sized. The chain recombines TRBV2 with TRBJ1-5; 8 bases match TRBD1. This CDR3 is built from 14 residues. V shed 6 bases, J shed 7 bases, and the junction held 8 bases outside the gene matches. Germline CDR1 and CDR2: SNHLY and FYNNEI. CDR3: CASSPTGGDQPQHF. Written as DNA, the CDR3 is TGTGCCAGCAGCCCCACAGGGGGAGACCAGCCCCAGCATTTT.

This clonotype appeared many times. The chain couples TRBV10-2 to TRBJ2-1; TRBD2 matches at 11 bases. With 8 bases clipped from V and 3 bases from J, the junction kept 0 bases outside the gene matches. The germline V gene encodes CDR1 WSHSY and CDR2 SAAADI. The CDR3 has 13 residues. CDR3 sequence: CASGLAGYNEQFF. The CDR3 coding sequence is TGCGCCAGCGGACTAGCGGGCTACAATGAGCAGTTCTTC.

The chain recombines TRBV7-9 with TRBJ2-7; D is unclear. CDR1 is SEHNR and CDR2 is FQNEAQ in the germline V gene (reference sequence). The CDR3 length is 13 residues. The CDR3 spells CASSLSRGYKQYV. The CDR3 coding sequence is TGTGCCAGCAGTTTGTCGCGAGGCTACAAGCAGTACGTC.

This clonotype appeared many times. With a much larger clone just one base away, this may be a read error. The chain uses TRBV10-3 and TRBJ1-2; D may be TRBD1 (5 bases). Germline V lookup: CDR1 ENHRY, CDR2 SYGVKD. The CDR3 loop spans 12 amino acids. V was pared by 8 bases and J by 4 bases, with 11 bases between. CDR3 DNA: TGTGCCATCGGGCAGGGTATCTATGGCTACACCTTC. Protein sequence: CAIGQGIYGYTF.

This clonotype was counted ten times or more. This chain connects TRBV15 to TRBJ1-4, with D hard to call. The CDR3 is 15 amino acids. Germline V gene data show CDR1 as LNHNV and CDR2 as YYDKDF (reference sequence). Trimming removed 0 bases from V and 3 bases from J, with 8 bases in between. CDR3 coding DNA: TGTGCCACCAGCAGAGAAGGAGGCGCTAATGAAAAACTGTTTTTT. This encodes CATSREGGANEKLFF.

The V gene is TRBV5-5, the J gene TRBJ1-1, with D maybe TRBD1 (5 bases). V was shortened by 4 bases and J by 4 bases, with 17 bases between the two germline ends. Germline V gives CDR1 SGHKS, CDR2 YYEKEE (reference sequence). CDR3 length: 15 amino acids. The CDR3 DNA reads as TGTGCCAGCAGCCCCTACTTGGGCAGGGCCACTGAAGCTTTCTTT. Translating it yields CASSPYLGRATEAFF.

The rearrangement uses TRBV29-1 and TRBJ1-5; possibly TRBD1 for D (5 bases). V was trimmed by 4 bases and J by 5 bases, leaving 9 bases between them. CDR1 is SQVTM, CDR2 ANQGSEA, per germline. There are 12 residues in the CDR3. In nucleotides, the CDR3 is TGCAGCGTTGGTACAGGAGATCAGCCCCAGCATTTT. This codes for CSVGTGDQPQHF.

This clonotype has ten or more counts. The chain combines TRBV5-1 with TRBJ1-6; D not resolved. Germline V gene data show CDR1 as SGHRS and CDR2 as YFSETQ. Trimming shortened V by 0 bases and J by 5 bases, and 6 bases separated the two germline ends. The CDR3 sequence is 14 residues long. The CDR3 is CASSLATDNSPLHF. In DNA, the CDR3 is TGCGCCAGCAGCTTGGCCACAGATAATTCACCCCTCCACTTT. Full variable domain (outside the CDR3, taken from reference TRBV5-1 and TRBJ1-6): KAGVTQTPRYLIKTRGQQVTLSCSPISGHRSVSWYQQTPGQGLQFLFEYFSETQRNKGNFPGRFSGRQFSNSRSEMNVSTLELGDSALYLCASSLATDNSPLHFGNGTRLTVT.

The CDR3 sequence: CASSPPYNEQFF. The CDR3 region has the DNA TGTGCCAGCAGTCCGCCCTACAATGAGCAGTTCTTC. This chain links TRBV6-2 or TRBV6-3 with TRBJ2-1, with no clear D. This CDR3 contains 12 residues. Germline CDR1 is MNHEY and CDR2 is SVGEGT. Deletions cut 5 bases from V and 2 bases from J, with 4 bases between.

The J gene is TRBJ2-7, the V gene TRBV20-1; D perhaps matches TRBD2 (6 bases). Trimming removed 0 bases from V and 7 bases from J, with 16 bases in between. Looked up from germline, CDR1 is DFQATT and CDR2 is SNEGSKA (reference sequence). This CDR3 comprises 14 residues. In nucleotides, the CDR3 is TGCAGTGCTAGAGACTCGGGGGTCCGGTCGGAGCAGTACGTC. Protein sequence: CSARDSGVRSEQYV.

V and J are TRBV6-5 and TRBJ2-3, with TRBD2 matching 11 bases. Per germline, CDR1 MNHEY and CDR2 SVGAGI. Losses at the gene ends were 2 bases for V and 4 bases for J; bases not matched to a gene: 11. This CDR3 has 18 residues. The chain's CDR3 is CASSYTSMVAGGPDTQYF. The CDR3 DNA reads TGTGCCAGCAGTTACACGTCTATGGTAGCGGGGGGGCCAGATACGCAGTATTTT.

This clonotype was picked up many times. The chain carries TRBV7-6 and TRBJ1-5; possibly TRBD1 for D (5 bases). The CDR3 totals 14 residues. Germline V lookup: CDR1 SGHVS, CDR2 FNYEAQ. V lost 2 bases to trimming and J lost 4 bases, with 9 bases between them. CDR3 nucleotide sequence: TGTGCCAGCAGCTTAAGACAGACGAATCAGCCCCAGCATTTT. Translated, it gives CASSLRQTNQPQHF.

This clonotype turned up a few times. A much larger clone sits a single nucleotide away, making a read error possible. The chain links TRBV7-6 to TRBJ2-1; TRBD1 matches 10 bases. CDR1 is SGHVS, CDR2 FNYEAQ, per germline. This CDR3 contains 15 residues. The DNA for the CDR3 is TGTGCCAGCAGCCCCCGTGACAGGGGGCCGGATGAGCAGCTCTTC. Protein product: CASSPRDRGPDEQLF.

The rearrangement joins TRBV5-1 to TRBJ1-1; D is ambiguous. V was shortened by 4 bases and J by 0 bases, with 7 bases between the two germline ends. Germline V lookup: CDR1 SGHRS, CDR2 YFSETQ. The CDR3 spans 13 residues. The CDR3 DNA is TGCGCCAGCAGCCCCAGATTGAACACTGAAGCTTTCTTT. Amino acids: CASSPRLNTEAFF.

Many counts were recorded for this clonotype. The gene calls are TRBV6-1 and TRBJ1-2; no firm D call. V shed 1 base and J shed 8 bases, with 11 bases lying between them. The CDR3 has 13 residues. Germline lookup yields CDR1 MNHNS and CDR2 SASEGT. CDR3 in amino acids: CASSEGPGGGYTF. The CDR3 DNA is TGTGCCAGCAGTGAAGGGCCAGGCGGCGGCTACACCTTC.

This clonotype was observed many times. This rearrangement joins TRBV3-1 to TRBJ1-4; D gene unclear. Germline values: CDR1 LGHDT, CDR2 YNNKEL (reference sequence). V shed 0 bases and J shed 3 bases, with 11 bases lying between them. CDR3 length: 16 residues. CDR3 region: CASSQDYGFPNEKLFF. The CDR3 coding sequence is TGTGCCAGCAGCCAAGATTACGGGTTCCCTAATGAAAAACTGTTTTTT.

This clonotype was counted at least ten times. The rearrangement links TRBV10-2 to TRBJ2-3; 11 bases match TRBD2. This CDR3 is 17 amino acids long. Germline trimming cut 8 bases from V and 2 bases from J; bases unmatched to any gene: 12. Germline CDR1 reads WSHSY; CDR2 reads SAAADI. DNA of the CDR3: TGCGCCAGCGGGCTTAGCGGGGGGGCCGGGACCACAGATACGCAGTATTTT. Residues: CASGLSGGAGTTDTQYF.